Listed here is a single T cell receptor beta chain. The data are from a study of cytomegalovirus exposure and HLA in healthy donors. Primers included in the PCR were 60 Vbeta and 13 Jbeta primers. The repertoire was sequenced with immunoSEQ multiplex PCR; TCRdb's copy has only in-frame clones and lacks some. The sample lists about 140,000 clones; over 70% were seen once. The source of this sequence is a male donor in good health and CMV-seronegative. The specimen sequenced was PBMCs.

The CDR3 region is CASSTPLGLAGGPDEQYF. Here the CDR3 DNA reads TGTGCCAGCAGCACCCCCTTGGGACTAGCGGGAGGTCCCGACGAGCAGTACTTC. The V gene is TRBV11-2, the J gene TRBJ2-7; TRBD2 matches at 15 bases. Germline V gene sequence: CDR1 SGHAT, CDR2 FQNNGV. CDR3 length: 18 residues. Unmatched junction bases numbered 13, after V lost 5 bases and J lost 5 bases.